Listed here are 11 T cell receptor beta chains from one sample, sequenced in a study of blood T cell repertoires in COVID-19. Libraries were prepared by immunoSEQ multiplex PCR; TCRdb keeps only in-frame clonotypes and omits some of them. The table records approximately 210,000 clones, roughly 82% of them present only once. Sequencing used PBMCs or T cells enriched from blood (not recorded which). Receptors were obtained from a man aged 35 to 55 who had recovered from COVID-19.

V gene TRBV25-1 combines with J gene TRBJ2-7; 9 bases map to TRBD2. In germline, CDR1 is MGHDK, CDR2 SYGVNS. The CDR3 runs 14 residues. V lost 7 bases and J lost 6; bases outside the gene matches: 10. The CDR3 spells CASKTSGSPGEQYF. CDR3 coding DNA: TGTGCCAGCAAGACTAGCGGTTCACCTGGCGAGCAGTACTTC.

In its sample, this clone was seen once. This sequence joins TRBV7-9 and TRBJ2-5; D perhaps matches TRBD2 (5 bases). The CDR3 is made up of 15 amino acids. Germline V gene sequence: CDR1 SEHNR, CDR2 FQNEAQ (reference sequence). V lost 6 bases and J 3 bases, leaving 17 bases between the germline ends. In DNA, the CDR3 is TGTGCCAGCAGTAAAATGGGGAGCAGTGAAGAGACCCAGTACTTC. As protein: CASSKMGSSEETQYF.

The V call is TRBV4-1, the J call TRBJ2-1; 8 bases align to TRBD1. This CDR3 has 13 amino acids. The germline CDR1 and CDR2 sequences are MGHRA and YSYEKL. J gave up 8 bases and V 5 bases, and 5 bases lay outside the gene matches. CDR3: CASSIRQGYEQFF. For the CDR3, the DNA is TGCGCCAGCAGCATACGACAGGGGTATGAGCAGTTCTTC.

V gene TRBV29-1 combines with J gene TRBJ2-3; D uncertain. The CDR3 covers 15 residues. Trimming shortened V by 1 base and J by 0 bases, and 11 bases separated the two germline ends. The germline gives CDR1 SQVTM, CDR2 ANQGSEA. CDR3 sequence: CSVEGGLTSTDTQYF. In nucleotides, the CDR3 is TGCAGCGTTGAAGGCGGCCTTACTAGCACAGATACGCAGTATTTT.

The genes are TRBV7-3 and TRBJ2-1; D is perhaps TRBD2 (6 bases). The CDR3 has 15 amino acids. V lost 5 bases to trimming and J lost 1 base, with 12 bases between them. Germline V lookup: CDR1 SGHTA, CDR2 FQGTGA. Written as DNA, the CDR3 is TGTGCCAGCAGCCGTGGGACTCCTTCCTACAATGAGCAGTTCTTC. Protein product: CASSRGTPSYNEQFF. The whole variable domain, filled in from reference TRBV7-3 and TRBJ2-1, reads GAGVSQTPSNKVTEKGKYVELRCDPISGHTALYWYRQSLGQGPEFLIYFQGTGAADDSGLPNDRFFAVRPEGSVSTLKIQRTERGDSAVYLCASSRGTPSYNEQFFGPGTRLTVL.

This clone has only one observation. The chain recombines TRBV7-3 with TRBJ2-1; no definite D call. CDR1 SGHTA and CDR2 FQGTGA come from the germline V gene. CDR3 length equals 14 residues. The V end lost 3 bases, the J end lost 1 base, and 7 bases lay between the germline ends. The CDR3 loop reads CASSFKLSYNEQFF. DNA for the CDR3: TGTGCCAGCAGCTTTAAGCTGTCCTACAATGAGCAGTTCTTC.

The chain carries TRBV7-2 and TRBJ1-3, with TRBD1 matching over 8 bases. The ends lost 1 base at V and 7 bases at J; junction bases unmatched: 6. Germline assignment: CDR1 SGHTA and CDR2 FQGNSA. CDR3 length equals 15 residues. CDR3 sequence (DNA): TGTGCCAGCAGCTTAGTAAGCAGGGGGCTCAACACCATATATTTT. Translating it yields CASSLVSRGLNTIYF.

The chain links TRBV6-5 to TRBJ1-6; D possibly corresponds to TRBD1 (6 bases). Per germline, CDR1 MNHEY and CDR2 SVGAGI. CDR3 length: 14 amino acids. The V and J ends lost 6 bases and 16 bases respectively, with 22 bases between them. CDR3 DNA: TGTGCCAGCAGGAGTTGGAGTGGACAGCCCCCACTCCACTTT. This encodes CASRSWSGQPPLHF.

The chain links TRBV7-2 to TRBJ1-5; unclear D gene. This CDR3 has 15 residues. The germline V gene has CDR1 SGHTA and CDR2 FQGNSA. With 2 bases removed from V and 10 bases from J, the gap between germline ends came to 18 bases. In DNA, the CDR3 is TGTGCCAGCAGCTTAATTGATAACCCCCGGGAACCCCAGCATTTT. This codes for CASSLIDNPREPQHF.

J is TRBJ2-7 and V is TRBV29-1; D is perhaps TRBD1 (7 bases). V was trimmed by 4 bases and J by 1 base, leaving 26 bases between them. CDR1 is SQVTM, CDR2 ANQGSEA, per germline. The CDR3 totals 18 residues. The CDR3 DNA reads TGCAGCGTTGGCGGGGTGTCGGGTAAGGGGGCATCGTCCTACGAGCAGTACTTC. Protein product: CSVGGVSGKGASSYEQYF.

The chain is built from TRBV7-6 and TRBJ1-4; 9 bases map to TRBD1. This CDR3 has 15 amino acids. Germline values: CDR1 SGHVS, CDR2 FNYEAQ. V lost 4 bases, J lost 8 bases, and 8 bases stayed unmatched. The CDR3 is CASSSQTGGGEKLFF. The CDR3 nucleotides are TGTGCCAGCAGCTCGCAGACAGGGGGGGGAGAAAAACTGTTTTTT.